Listed below are T cell receptor beta chains from one sample, sequenced in a study of blood T cell repertoires in COVID-19. Generated by immunoSEQ multiplex PCR, the TCRdb table keeps only in-frame clones and is missing some. The sample holds about 170,000 clones, roughly 84% seen once. Input material: peripheral blood. The source is a man older than 75 with COVID-19, enrolled during active disease. The CDR3 runs from the conserved cysteine through the conserved F or W. D genes are given only for firm matches. The size entry is marked missing in some rows and otherwise reads once, few, many or a size class.

d_gene,abundance,j_gene,v_gene,CDR3aa,CDR3nt
NA,NA,TRBJ1-1,TRBV6-5,CASSWGQNTEAFF,TGTGCCAGCTCCTGGGGGCAGAACACTGAAGCTTTCTTT
NA,NA,TRBJ1-2,TRBV20-1,CSARQSYGYTF,TGCAGTGCTAGACAGTCCTATGGCTACACCTTC
NA,NA,TRBJ2-7,TRBV20-1,CSAAGYEQYF,TGCAGTGCTGCAGGGTACGAGCAGTACTTC
TRBD1,few,TRBJ2-6,TRBV5-1,CASSLGSTGSGANVLTF,TGCGCCAGCAGCTTGGGCTCGACAGGGTCTGGGGCCAACGTCCTGACTTTC
NA,NA,TRBJ1-4,TRBV25-1,CASSDSTENVEKLFF,TGTGCCAGCAGCGATTCGACAGAGAATGTGGAAAAACTGTTTTTT
NA,NA,TRBJ2-1,TRBV19,CASSIERLDYNEQFF,TGTGCCAGTAGTATAGAGAGACTAGATTACAATGAGCAGTTCTTC
NA,NA,TRBJ2-3,TRBV19,CASSIGGGGFTDTQYF,TGTGCCAGTAGTATCGGAGGGGGGGGATTCACAGATACGCAGTATTTT
NA,NA,TRBJ2-7,TRBV7-2,CASSNRQIYEQYF,TGTGCCAGCAGCAACCGACAGATCTACGAGCAGTACTTC
TRBD2,NA,TRBJ2-3,TRBV19,CASSPEAGTSGTDTQYF,TGTGCCAGTAGTCCCGAAGCCGGGACTAGCGGAACAGATACGCAGTATTTT
NA,NA,TRBJ2-3,TRBV4-2,CASSQRVGSTDTQYF,TGTGCCAGCAGCCAGAGGGTCGGATCCACAGATACGCAGTATTTT
TRBD1,many,TRBJ1-6,TRBV6-4,CASSAPLIRQGEMIPLHF,TGTGCCAGCAGTGCCCCCCTAATAAGACAGGGGGAAATGATACCCCTCCACTTT
TRBD1,NA,TRBJ1-2,TRBV5-6,CASSRQGLGGYTF,TGTGCCAGCAGCAGACAGGGACTTGGGGGCTACACCTTC
NA,few,TRBJ1-2,TRBV7-8,CASTPGANYGYTF,TGTGCCAGCACCCCCGGAGCTAACTATGGCTACACCTTC
TRBD1,once,TRBJ1-5,TRBV6-6,CASSRGTGAYSNQPQHF,TGTGCCAGCAGTCGAGGGACAGGAGCTTATAGCAATCAGCCCCAGCATTTT
TRBD1,NA,TRBJ2-1,TRBV7-8,CASSLAQGGGEQFF,TGTGCCAGCAGCTTAGCGCAAGGGGGCGGTGAGCAGTTCTTC
TRBD1,NA,TRBJ1-5,TRBV7-8,CASSPTGGYQPQHF,TGTGCCAGCAGCCCAACAGGGGGCTATCAGCCCCAGCATTTT
TRBD1,NA,TRBJ2-7,TRBV4-1,CASSLTDRGEYEQYF,TGCGCCAGCAGCCTTACGGACAGGGGTGAGTACGAGCAGTACTTC
TRBD1,NA,TRBJ2-7,TRBV4-2,CASSLAGTGYPYEQYF,TGTGCCAGCAGCCTTGCCGGGACAGGGTATCCCTACGAGCAGTACTTC
NA,once,TRBJ1-5,TRBV6-5,CASSLFGGANQPQHF,TGTGCCAGCAGCCTATTCGGTGGGGCAAATCAGCCCCAGCATTTT
NA,NA,TRBJ2-3,TRBV5-4,CASSLAAGAPDTQYF,TGTGCCAGCAGCTTGGCGGCAGGGGCTCCAGATACGCAGTATTTT
TRBD1,NA,TRBJ1-1,TRBV28,CASRKQGHTEAFF,TGTGCCAGCAGAAAACAGGGGCACACTGAAGCTTTCTTT
NA,NA,TRBJ1-5,TRBV10-3,CAISDKSQSLTPQHF,TGTGCCATCAGTGACAAGTCGCAGTCCTTAACCCCCCAGCATTTT
TRBD2,NA,TRBJ2-1,TRBV27,CASSGLAGGRGEQFF,TGTGCCAGCAGTGGACTAGCGGGGGGCCGAGGGGAGCAGTTCTTC
TRBD2,few,TRBJ2-7,TRBV28,CASSALRERGAQGYEQYF,TGTGCCAGCAGTGCGCTACGTGAGCGGGGGGCCCAGGGGTACGAGCAGTACTTC
NA,NA,TRBJ1-5,TRBV6-2/TRBV6-3,CASSFALYSNQPQHF,TGTGCCAGCAGTTTCGCACTGTATAGCAATCAGCCCCAGCATTTT
NA,NA,TRBJ1-1,TRBV27,CASSSPHIGMNTEAFF,TGTGCCAGCAGTTCTCCCCATATCGGGATGAACACTGAAGCTTTCTTT
NA,NA,TRBJ1-2,TRBV28,CASSSGSEGLDYGYTF,TGTGCCAGCAGTTCGGGTTCGGAGGGGTTGGACTATGGCTACACCTTC
NA,NA,TRBJ1-1,TRBV28,CASSSIRHQGNAEAFF,TGTGCCAGCAGCTCGATTCGACACCAGGGAAACGCTGAAGCTTTCTTT
TRBD1,few,TRBJ1-2,TRBV7-2,CASSRSGTGGYTF,TGTGCCAGCAGCAGGTCCGGGACAGGGGGTTACACCTTC
NA,NA,TRBJ1-6,TRBV7-2,CASSPQAANSPLHF,TGTGCCAGCAGCCCACAGGCCGCTAATTCACCCCTCCACTTT
NA,NA,TRBJ2-1,TRBV5-1,CASSLGLEGEQFF,TGCGCCAGCAGCTTGGGACTAGAAGGTGAGCAGTTCTTC
NA,NA,TRBJ1-2,TRBV12-3/TRBV12-4,CASRTEQGTGYTF,TGTGCCAGCAGGACTGAACAGGGAACGGGCTACACCTTC
TRBD1,NA,TRBJ2-5,TRBV7-2,CASSVLGTAGPETQYF,TGTGCCAGCAGTGTTCTCGGGACAGCAGGACCAGAGACCCAGTACTTC
NA,once,TRBJ1-1,TRBV7-9,CASSLGEDTEAFF,TGTGCCAGCAGCTTAGGGGAGGACACTGAAGCTTTCTTT
TRBD1,NA,TRBJ1-5,TRBV19,CASTPTGVNQPQHF,TGTGCCAGTACCCCGACAGGGGTCAATCAGCCCCAGCATTTT
TRBD1,few,TRBJ1-5,TRBV7-2,CASSYLPLRDRAYQPQHF,TGTGCCAGCAGCTACCTGCCCCTTAGGGACAGGGCCTATCAGCCCCAGCATTTT